This TCR beta chain comes out of a study of cytomegalovirus exposure and HLA in healthy donors. In the study overall: Among the roughly 370 genotyped donors, around 81% were placed in the Caucasian-associated ancestry cluster.

This CDR3 region has 18 residues. Trimming took 2 bases from V and 0 from J; bases not matched to a gene: 9. Germline V lookup: CDR1 SGHDT, CDR2 YYEEEE. With 60 Vbeta and 13 Jbeta primers, the PCR was carried out. Profiling relied on immunoSEQ multiplex PCR, and the TCRdb table lists in-frame clones only, not all of them. The repertoire includes under 200,000 clones, about three quarters of them detected once, and around an eighth sits in the top ten. The chain recombines TRBV5-6 with TRBJ2-3; 10 bases align to TRBD2. The specimen was PBMCs. The sequence was collected from a man aged 45-65 years in good health and CMV-seropositive. The CDR3 here is CASSFLLAGAPSTDTQYF. The CDR3 nucleotides read TGTGCCAGCAGCTTCCTTCTAGCGGGGGCCCCTAGCACAGATACGCAGTATTTT. Full variable domain (missing parts from reference TRBV5-6 and TRBJ2-3): DAGVTQSPTHLIKTRGQQVTLRCSPKSGHDTVSWYQQALGQGPQFIFQYYEEEERQRGNFPDRFSGHQFPNYSSELNVNALLLGDSALYLCASSFLLAGAPSTDTQYFGPGTRLTVL.